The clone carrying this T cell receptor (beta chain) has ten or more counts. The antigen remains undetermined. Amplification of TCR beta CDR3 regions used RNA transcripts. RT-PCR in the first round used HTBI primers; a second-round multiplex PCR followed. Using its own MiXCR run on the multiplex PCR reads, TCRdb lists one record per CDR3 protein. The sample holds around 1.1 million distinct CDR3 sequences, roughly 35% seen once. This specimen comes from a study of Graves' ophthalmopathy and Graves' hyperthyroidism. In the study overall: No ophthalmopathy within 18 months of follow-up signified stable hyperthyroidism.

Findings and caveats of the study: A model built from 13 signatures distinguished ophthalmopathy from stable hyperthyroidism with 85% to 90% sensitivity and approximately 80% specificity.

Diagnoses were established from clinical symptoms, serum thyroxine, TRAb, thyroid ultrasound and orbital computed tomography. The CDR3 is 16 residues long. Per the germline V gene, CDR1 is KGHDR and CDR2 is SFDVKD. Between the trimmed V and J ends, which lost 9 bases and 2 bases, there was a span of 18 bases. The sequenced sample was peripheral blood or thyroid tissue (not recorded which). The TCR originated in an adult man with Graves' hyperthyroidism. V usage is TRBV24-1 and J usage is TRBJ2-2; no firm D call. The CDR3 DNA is TGTGCCACCCAAAGTATCGCAGACCCTAACACCGGGGAGCTGTTTTTT. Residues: CATQSIADPNTGELFF.